This T cell receptor (beta chain) was found in a study of T cells in Graves' hyperthyroidism and ophthalmopathy. Study outcomes and limitations: In blood, most of the thyroid clonotypes expanded above 0.001 were also present.

There are many counts of this clonotype. The antigen is undetermined. The CDR3 consists of 15 residues. V shed 5 bases and J 2 bases; nucleotides not matched to a gene: 5. Germline CDR1 is SGHTA and CDR2 is FQGNSA. Amplification of TCR beta CDR3 regions was performed using RNA transcripts as template. First-round RT-PCR of the TCR CDR3 relied on the HTBI primer set. TCRdb recomputed calls from the multiplex PCR reads with MiXCR, one row per CDR3 protein. The repertoire holds fewer than 750,000 distinct CDR3 sequences, 40% to 55% seen once, with about 8% in the top ten. For Graves' hyperthyroidism to be stable, ophthalmopathy could not progress within 18 months.

The sequenced material came from peripheral blood or thyroid tissue (not recorded which). This receptor was obtained from a young woman with Graves' hyperthyroidism. This sequence joins TRBV7-2 and TRBJ1-2, with 10 bases identical to TRBD1. The CDR3 DNA follows: TGTGCCAGCAGCGCCGGACAGGGGGTAAACTATGGCTACACCTTC. Protein sequence: CASSAGQGVNYGYTF.